This TCR beta chain was documented in a study of CD8+CD57+ T cells in acquired aplastic anemia. Study-level background: Average DNA yield from sorted CD4+ and CD8+ cells was around 3.2 ug. Healthy-donor CD4+ cells averaged about 9.8 million reads.

The V end was cut by 0 bases, the J end by 3 bases, with 10 bases between. The CDR3 runs 14 residues. The germline V gene encodes CDR1 SGHNT and CDR2 YYREEE (reference sequence). Genomic DNA provided the template from which TCR beta VDJ and CDR3 profiles were obtained. Each CDR3 protein gets one entry after TCRdb re-called the reads with MiXCR. The sample lists about 400,000 distinct CDR3 sequences, 65% to 80% occurring once. Comments on this clonotype: Antigen specificity is unknown.

Study conclusions and caveats: Fewer than 35 CD8+ CDR3 sequences occurred in both the patients and the controls. Simpson's diversity of CD8+ cells was not significantly different in patients compared with controls.

This rearrangement joins TRBV5-4 to TRBJ2-7; tentative D call: TRBD1 (5 bases). The source of this sequence is a human donor in good health, serving as a control. Sequencing was performed on sorted CD4+, CD8+, or CD8+CD57+ T cells (not recorded which) from PBMCs. The CDR3 region has the DNA TGTGCCAGCAGCTTGGAGGGGCTAGTCTACGAGCAGTACTTC. It is translated as CASSLEGLVYEQYF.